The 2 T cell receptor beta chains below all came from one sample that was sequenced in a study of cytomegalovirus exposure and HLA in healthy donors. Primers included in the PCR were 60 Vbeta and 13 Jbeta primers. The assay was immunoSEQ multiplex PCR, and TCRdb's table has in-frame clones only and misses some. The data show more than 200,000 clones, with around 80% seen just once and about a sixth held by the top ten. What was sequenced was PBMCs. The receptor set was obtained from a man in his forties in good health and CMV-seronegative.

The V call is TRBV6-5, the J call TRBJ1-5; the D gene is possibly TRBD1 (5 bases). This CDR3 comprises 15 residues. Germline V lookup: CDR1 MNHEY, CDR2 SVGAGI. Trimming shortened V by 2 bases and J by 4 bases, and 12 bases separated the two germline ends. Here the CDR3 reads CASSYAWGENQPQHF. The CDR3 region has the DNA TGTGCCAGCAGTTACGCGTGGGGGGAGAATCAGCCCCAGCATTTT.

The table lists this clone with a count of one. The chain is built from TRBV18 and TRBJ1-2; D gene unclear. This CDR3 region has 14 residues. Germline CDR1 reads KGHSH; CDR2 reads LQKENI. With 2 bases removed from V and 5 bases from J, the gap between germline ends came to 12 bases. CDR3 sequence (DNA): TGTGCCAGCTCACCAGGGCAAGTTGCGTATGGCTACACCTTC. The encoded protein is CASSPGQVAYGYTF.